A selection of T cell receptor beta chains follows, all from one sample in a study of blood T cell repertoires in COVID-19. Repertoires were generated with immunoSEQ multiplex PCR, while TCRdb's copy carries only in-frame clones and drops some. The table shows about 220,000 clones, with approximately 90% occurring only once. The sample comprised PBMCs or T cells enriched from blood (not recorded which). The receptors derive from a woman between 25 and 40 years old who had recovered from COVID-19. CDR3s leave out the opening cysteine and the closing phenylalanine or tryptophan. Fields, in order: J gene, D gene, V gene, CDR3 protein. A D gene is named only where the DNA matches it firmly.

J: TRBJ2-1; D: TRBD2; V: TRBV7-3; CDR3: ASSPLSGGAEQF
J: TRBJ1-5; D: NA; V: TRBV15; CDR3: ATSVRTDQPQH
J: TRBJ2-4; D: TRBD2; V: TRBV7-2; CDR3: ASSLVGGSKNIQY
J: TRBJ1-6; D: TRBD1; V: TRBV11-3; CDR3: ASSSQTGMNSPLH
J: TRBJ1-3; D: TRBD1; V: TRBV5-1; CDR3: ASSLGQGGNTIY
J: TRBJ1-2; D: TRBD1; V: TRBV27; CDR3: ASRDRGRGYT
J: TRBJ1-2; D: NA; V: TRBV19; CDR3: ASTTEEGLGYT
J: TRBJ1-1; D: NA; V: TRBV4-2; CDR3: ASSQDQGDTEAF
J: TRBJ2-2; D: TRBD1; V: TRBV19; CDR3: ASRTGWSAGELF
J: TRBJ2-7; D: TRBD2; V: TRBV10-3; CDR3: AISERGGVAGVEQY
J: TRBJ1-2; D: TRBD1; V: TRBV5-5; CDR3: ASSSFRTGTDGYT
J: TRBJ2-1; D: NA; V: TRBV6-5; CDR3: ASSPQGYEQF
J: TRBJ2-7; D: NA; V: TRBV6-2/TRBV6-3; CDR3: ASSKNSEVYEQY
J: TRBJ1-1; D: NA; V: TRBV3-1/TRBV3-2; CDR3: ASSPRPNTKDTEAF
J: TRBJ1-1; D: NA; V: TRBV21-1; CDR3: ASSKEMRIKEAF
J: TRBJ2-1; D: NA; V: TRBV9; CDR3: ASSVIVSNEQF
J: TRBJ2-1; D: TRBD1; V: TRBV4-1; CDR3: ASSQWTGVYNEQF
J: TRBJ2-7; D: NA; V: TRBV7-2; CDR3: ASSLQISYEQY
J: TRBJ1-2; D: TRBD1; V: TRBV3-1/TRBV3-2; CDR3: ASSQDQGDSSYGYT
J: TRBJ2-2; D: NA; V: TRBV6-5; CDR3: ASSPTVPNTGELF
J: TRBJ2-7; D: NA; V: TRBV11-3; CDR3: ASSPSGAGSYEQY
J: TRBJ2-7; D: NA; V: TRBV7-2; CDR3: ASSPSGAGGYTYEQY
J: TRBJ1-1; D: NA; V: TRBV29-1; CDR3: SVRPPGRTEAF
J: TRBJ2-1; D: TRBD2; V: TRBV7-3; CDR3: ASSQPTSGESYNEQF
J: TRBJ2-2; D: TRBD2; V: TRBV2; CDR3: ASSEAGTSTYGELF
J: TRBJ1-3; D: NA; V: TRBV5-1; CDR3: ASSLAGKSYGNTIY
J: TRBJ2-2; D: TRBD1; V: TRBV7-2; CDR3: ASSLALGQGAIGELF
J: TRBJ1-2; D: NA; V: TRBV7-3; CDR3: ASSLSRVEGYT
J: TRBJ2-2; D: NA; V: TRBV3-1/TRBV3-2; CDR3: ASSQDRGRGNIGELF
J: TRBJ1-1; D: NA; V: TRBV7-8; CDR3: ASSLMRRTVLMNTEAF
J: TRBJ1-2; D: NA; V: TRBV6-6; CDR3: ASIELSGSYGYT
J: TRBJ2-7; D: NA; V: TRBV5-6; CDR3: ASSFFIGRTYEQY
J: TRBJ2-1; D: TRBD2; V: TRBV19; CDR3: ASTRSGGLSYNEQF
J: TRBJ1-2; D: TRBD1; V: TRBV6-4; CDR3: ASSDLGQGAVYGYT